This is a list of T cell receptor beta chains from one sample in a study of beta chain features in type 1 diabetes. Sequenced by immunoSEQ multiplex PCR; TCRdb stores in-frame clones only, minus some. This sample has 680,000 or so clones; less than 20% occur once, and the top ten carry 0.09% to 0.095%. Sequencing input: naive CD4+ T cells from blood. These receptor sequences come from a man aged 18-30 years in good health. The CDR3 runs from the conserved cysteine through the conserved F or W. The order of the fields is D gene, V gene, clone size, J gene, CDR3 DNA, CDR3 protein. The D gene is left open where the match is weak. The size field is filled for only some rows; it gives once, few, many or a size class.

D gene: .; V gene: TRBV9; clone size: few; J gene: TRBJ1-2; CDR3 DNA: TGTGCCAGCAGCGTCCACCGGGCAGACGGGGACTATGGCTACACCTTC; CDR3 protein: CASSVHRADGDYGYTF
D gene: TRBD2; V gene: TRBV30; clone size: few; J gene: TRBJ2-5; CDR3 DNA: TGTGCCTGGAGCTCGGGGGGGCGAGAGACCCAGTACTTC; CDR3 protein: CAWSSGGRETQYF
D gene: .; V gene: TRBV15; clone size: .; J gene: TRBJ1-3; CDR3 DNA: TGTGCCACCAGCAGACGGGGCCCTGGAAACACCATATATTTT; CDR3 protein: CATSRRGPGNTIYF
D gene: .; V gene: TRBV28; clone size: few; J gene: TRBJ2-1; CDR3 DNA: TGTGCCAGCAGTCCGCGACAGAACCCAAGCTCCTACAATGAGCAGTTCTTC; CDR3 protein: CASSPRQNPSSYNEQFF
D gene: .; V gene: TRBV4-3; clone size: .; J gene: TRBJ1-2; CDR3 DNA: TGCGCCAGCAGCCAAGGGACAGACTCTAACTATGGCTACACCTTC; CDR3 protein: CASSQGTDSNYGYTF
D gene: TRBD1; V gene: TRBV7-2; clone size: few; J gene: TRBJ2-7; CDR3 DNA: TGTGCCAGCAGCCGGGACAGGGATACTTACGAGCAGTACTTC; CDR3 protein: CASSRDRDTYEQYF
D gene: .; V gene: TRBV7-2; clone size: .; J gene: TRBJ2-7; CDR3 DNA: TGTGCCAGCAGCTCCCAGGCGGGGTTTCACTACTTC; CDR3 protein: CASSSQAGFHYF
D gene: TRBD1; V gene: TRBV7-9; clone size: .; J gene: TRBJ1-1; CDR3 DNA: TGTGCCAGCAGCTTAGGGATCATCTTGACAGGGGGTGGCGAAGCTTTCTTT; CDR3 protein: CASSLGIILTGGGEAFF
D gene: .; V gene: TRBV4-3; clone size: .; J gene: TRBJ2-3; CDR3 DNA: TGCGCCAGCAGCCAAGAATCCCTCACAGATACGCAGTATTTT; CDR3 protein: CASSQESLTDTQYF
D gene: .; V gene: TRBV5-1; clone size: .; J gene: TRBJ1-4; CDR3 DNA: TGCGCCAGCAGCTTGGCTGGGGATGAAAAACTGTTTTTT; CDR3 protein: CASSLAGDEKLFF
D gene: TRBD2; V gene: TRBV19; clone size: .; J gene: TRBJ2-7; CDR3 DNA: TGTGCCAGTAGTATAGTGGCCCGGGAGGCCTACGAGCAGTACTTC; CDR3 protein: CASSIVAREAYEQYF
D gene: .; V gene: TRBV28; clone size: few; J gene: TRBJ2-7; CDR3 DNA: TGTGCCAGCAGTCGATTGGGCGAGCAGTACTTC; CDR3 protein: CASSRLGEQYF
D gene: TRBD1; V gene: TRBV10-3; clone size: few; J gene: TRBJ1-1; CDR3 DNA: TGTGCCATCAGCCTGACAGGGATTGTCACTGAAGCTTTCTTT; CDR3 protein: CAISLTGIVTEAFF
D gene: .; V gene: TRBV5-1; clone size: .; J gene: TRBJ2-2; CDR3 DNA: TGCGCCAGCAGCTTGGGTTCAGTCGCGAACACCGGGGAGCTGTTTTTT; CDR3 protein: CASSLGSVANTGELFF
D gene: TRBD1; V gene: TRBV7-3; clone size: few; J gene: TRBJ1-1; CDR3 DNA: TGTGCCAGCAGCCAGACAGGGGGGAGTGCTGAAGCTTTCTTT; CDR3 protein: CASSQTGGSAEAFF
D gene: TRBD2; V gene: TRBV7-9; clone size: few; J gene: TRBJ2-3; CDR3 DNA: TGTGCCAGCAGCTTACGTGTAGCGGGGCCCACAGATACGCAGTATTTT; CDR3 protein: CASSLRVAGPTDTQYF